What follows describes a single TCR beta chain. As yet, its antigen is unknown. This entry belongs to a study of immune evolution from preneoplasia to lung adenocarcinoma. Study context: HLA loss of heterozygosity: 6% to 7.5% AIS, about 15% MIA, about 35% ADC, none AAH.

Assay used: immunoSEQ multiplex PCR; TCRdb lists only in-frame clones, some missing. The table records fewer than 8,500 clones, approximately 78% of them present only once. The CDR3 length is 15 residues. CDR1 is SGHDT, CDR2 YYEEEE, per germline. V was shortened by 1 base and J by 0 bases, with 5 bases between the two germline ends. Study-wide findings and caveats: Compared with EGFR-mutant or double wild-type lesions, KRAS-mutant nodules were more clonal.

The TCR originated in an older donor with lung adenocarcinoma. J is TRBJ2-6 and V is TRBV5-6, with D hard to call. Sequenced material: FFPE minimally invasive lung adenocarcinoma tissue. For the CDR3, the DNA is TGTGCCAGCAGCTTGAGGCGCTCTGGGGCCAACGTCCTGACTTTC. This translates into CASSLRRSGANVLTF.